This T cell receptor (beta chain) was found in a study of low-dose radiotherapy and immunotherapy resistance in tumors. With 10 bases removed from V and 11 bases from J, the gap between germline ends came to 20 bases. The CDR3 is 12 residues long. Primers targeting TRAV and TRBV primed first-strand cDNA, covering alpha and beta chains. With a constant-region primer and a V-primer adapter, TCRs were subjected to approximately 18 PCR cycles of amplification. TCRdb used MiXCR to reprocess the reads, holding one entry per CDR3 protein. The sample has about 11,000 distinct CDR3 sequences, roughly two thirds seen once.

The chain has TRBV12-3 or TRBV12-4 and TRBJ1-1; D is perhaps TRBD1 (5 bases). This sequence was found in a human donor with advanced metastatic prostate, ovarian, gallbladder or colorectal cancer (not recorded which). This table probably holds off-target reads from a library built for another chain. The CDR3 nucleotides are TGTGCCACCCGACAGCCGGGTGTTGGTGCTTTCTTT. Translation gives CATRQPGVGAFF.